This T cell receptor beta chain was recovered during a study of T cells in Graves' hyperthyroidism and ophthalmopathy. This clonotype appeared many times. Its antigen is currently unknown. Study-level results: A model built on 13 V-J features separated ophthalmopathy from stable hyperthyroidism.

The CDR3 contains 14 residues. The germline CDR1 and CDR2 sequences are DFQATT and SNEGSKA (reference sequence). Trimming cost V 6 bases and J 0 bases, with 12 bases left between them. TCR beta CDR3 region amplification was performed from RNA transcripts. HTBI primers were used for first-round RT-PCR of the TCR CDR3. TCRdb called the multiplex PCR reads again in MiXCR, with one record for every CDR3 protein. The table shows about 320,000 distinct CDR3 sequences, with approximately 17% occurring only once. The authors obtained PBMCs from 9 to 10 ml of fresh peripheral blood. The TCR originated in a man aged 30-40 years with Graves' hyperthyroidism. The sequenced sample consisted of blood. V and J are TRBV20-1 and TRBJ2-1; D is undetermined. CDR3 sequence reads: CSAGKQSSYNEQFF. Written as DNA, the CDR3 is TGCAGTGCAGGAAAGCAGAGCTCCTACAATGAGCAGTTCTTC.